This T cell receptor (beta chain) appears in the sequencing data of a study of blood T cell repertoires in COVID-19. Study information: Spain, Italy and the United States supplied samples that represented acute and convalescent COVID-19. Sources were T cells, B-cell-depleted T cells, or PBMCs; the material itself was cDNA or gDNA.

This clone occurred a few times. This CDR3 is 15 amino acids long. The V gene's germline CDR1 is SGHAT and CDR2 FQNNGV. V shed 5 bases and J 4 bases; nucleotides not matched to a gene: 10. Original processing notes: Amplification from reference gene primers served as the basis for estimated nucleated cell counts. Profiling relied on immunoSEQ multiplex PCR, and the TCRdb table lists in-frame clones only, not all of them. The V and J calls and clone size were taken over from that table, and D and trimming were inferred from the DNA. The sample holds about 240,000 clones; roughly 89% are singletons and the top ten take approximately 2.8%. Across 20 to 25 US areas, participants ranged in age from 18 to 89 years.

The genes are TRBV11-2 and TRBJ2-7; 8 nucleotides align to TRBD1. Sequencing was carried out using PBMCs or T cells enriched from blood (not recorded which). The source is a woman aged 25 to 45 with acute COVID-19. CDR3 residues: CASSPGTGGIYEQYF. The CDR3 coding sequence is TGTGCCAGCAGCCCCGGGACAGGAGGAATTTACGAGCAGTACTTC.